This is a list of T cell receptor beta chains from one sample in a study of blood T cell repertoires in COVID-19. Sequencing used immunoSEQ multiplex PCR; TCRdb keeps in-frame clones, though not all of them. The sample shows around 280,000 clones, 86% of them seen only once. Sequenced input: peripheral blood. The receptors stem from a woman aged 25 to 39 who had recovered from COVID-19. Both conserved end residues are part of each CDR3. Each record gives: D gene, clone size, V gene, J gene, CDR3 protein, CDR3 DNA. A D gene is named only where the DNA matches it firmly. Clone size is given for some rows only: seen once, a few or many times, or a class if the clone is expanded.

>TRBD1|NA|TRBV7-9|TRBJ1-4
CASSLGQASNEKLFF
TGTGCCAGCAGCTTGGGACAGGCTTCTAATGAAAAACTGTTTTTT
>NA|NA|TRBV9|TRBJ1-3
CASSVGPGSAGNTIYF
TGTGCCAGCAGCGTAGGTCCGGGGTCCGCTGGAAACACCATATATTTT
>NA|NA|TRBV3-1/TRBV3-2|TRBJ1-1
CASGGGDTEAFF
TGTGCCAGCGGTGGAGGGGATACTGAAGCTTTCTTT
>NA|once|TRBV2|TRBJ1-1
CASSGTRQVEAFF
TGTGCCAGCAGTGGCACTCGACAGGTTGAAGCTTTCTTT
>TRBD2|once|TRBV29-1|TRBJ2-3
CSALSTSGGVDTQYF
TGCAGCGCTCTTTCGACTAGCGGGGGGGTAGATACGCAGTATTTT
>TRBD1|NA|TRBV25-1|TRBJ1-6
CASSARAGTGRFQPLHF
TGTGCCAGCAGTGCACGAGCCGGGACAGGGAGGTTTCAACCCCTCCACTTT
>NA|NA|TRBV9|TRBJ2-3
CASSAGAGTSTDTQYF
TGTGCCAGCAGCGCCGGAGCGGGTACTAGCACAGATACGCAGTATTTT
>TRBD1|NA|TRBV18|TRBJ2-5
CASSKQTGEETQYF
TGTGCCAGCTCAAAACAGACAGGGGAAGAGACCCAGTACTTC
>NA|NA|TRBV5-8|TRBJ2-7
CASSSMSTVSLSYEQYF
TGTGCCAGCAGTTCCATGAGTACAGTTTCCCTCTCCTACGAGCAGTACTTC
>NA|few|TRBV7-7|TRBJ2-2
CASSAVPGELFF
TGTGCTAGCAGCGCGGTCCCCGGGGAGCTGTTTTTT
>TRBD1|NA|TRBV19|TRBJ1-6
CAATGTGGSPLHF
TGTGCCGCCACCGGGACAGGGGGTTCACCCCTCCACTTT
>NA|NA|TRBV6-5|TRBJ1-2
CASSPGGAFYGYTF
TGTGCCAGCAGTCCGGGGGGCGCCTTTTATGGCTACACCTTC